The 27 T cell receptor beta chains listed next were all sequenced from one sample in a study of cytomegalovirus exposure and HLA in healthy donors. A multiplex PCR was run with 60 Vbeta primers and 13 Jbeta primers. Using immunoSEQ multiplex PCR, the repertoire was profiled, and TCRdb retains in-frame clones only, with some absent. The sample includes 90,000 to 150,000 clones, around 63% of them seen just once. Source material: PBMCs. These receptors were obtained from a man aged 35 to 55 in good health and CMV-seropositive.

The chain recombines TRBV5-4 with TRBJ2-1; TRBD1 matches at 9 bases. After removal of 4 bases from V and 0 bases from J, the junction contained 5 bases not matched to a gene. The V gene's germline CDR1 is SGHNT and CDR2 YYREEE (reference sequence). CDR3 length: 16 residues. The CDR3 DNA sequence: TGTGCCAGCAGCCCGACAGGGGGGGTCTCCTACAATGAGCAGTTCTTC. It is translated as CASSPTGGVSYNEQFF. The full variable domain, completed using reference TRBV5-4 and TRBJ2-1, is ETGVTQSPTHLIKTRGQQVTLRCSSQSGHNTVSWYQQALGQGPQFIFQYYREEENGRGNFPPRFSGLQFPNYSSELNVNALELDDSALYLCASSPTGGVSYNEQFFGPGTRLTVL.

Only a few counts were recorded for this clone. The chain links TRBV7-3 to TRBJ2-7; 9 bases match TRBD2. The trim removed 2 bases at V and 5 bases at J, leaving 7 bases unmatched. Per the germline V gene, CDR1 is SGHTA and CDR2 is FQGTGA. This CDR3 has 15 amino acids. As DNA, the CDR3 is TGTGCCAGCAGCTTATCAGCGGGGGGCAGTAACGAGCAGTACTTC. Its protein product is CASSLSAGGSNEQYF.

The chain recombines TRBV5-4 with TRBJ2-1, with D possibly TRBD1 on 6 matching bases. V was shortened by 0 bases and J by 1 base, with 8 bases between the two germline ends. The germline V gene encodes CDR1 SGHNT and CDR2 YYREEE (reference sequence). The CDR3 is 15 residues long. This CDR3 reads CASSLDRASYNEQFF. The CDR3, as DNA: TGTGCCAGCAGCTTGGACAGGGCGTCCTACAATGAGCAGTTCTTC.

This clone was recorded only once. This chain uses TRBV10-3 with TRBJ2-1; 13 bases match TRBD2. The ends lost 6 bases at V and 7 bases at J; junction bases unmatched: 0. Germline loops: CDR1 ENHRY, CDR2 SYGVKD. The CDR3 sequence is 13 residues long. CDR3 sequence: CAIRGLAGNEQFF. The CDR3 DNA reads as TGTGCCATCAGGGGACTAGCGGGGAATGAGCAGTTCTTC.

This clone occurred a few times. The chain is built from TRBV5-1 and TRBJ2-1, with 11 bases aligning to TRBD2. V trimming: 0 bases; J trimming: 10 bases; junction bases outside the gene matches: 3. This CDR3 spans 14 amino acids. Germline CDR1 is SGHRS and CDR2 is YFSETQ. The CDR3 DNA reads TGCGCCAGCAGCTTGGCCGGGACTAGCGGAGAGCAGTTCTTC. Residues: CASSLAGTSGEQFF.

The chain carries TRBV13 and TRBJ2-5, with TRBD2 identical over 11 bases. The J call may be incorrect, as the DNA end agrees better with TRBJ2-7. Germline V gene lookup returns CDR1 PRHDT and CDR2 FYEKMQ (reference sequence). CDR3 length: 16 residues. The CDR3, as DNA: TGTGCCAGCAGCTCCGGGACTAGCGGAGTGGTCTACGAGCAGTACTTC. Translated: CASSSGTSGVVYEQYF.

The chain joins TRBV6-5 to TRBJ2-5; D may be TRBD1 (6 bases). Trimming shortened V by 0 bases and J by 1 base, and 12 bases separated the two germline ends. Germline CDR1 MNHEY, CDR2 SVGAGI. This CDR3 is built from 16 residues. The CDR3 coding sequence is TGTGCCAGCAGTTACTCGGCAGGGGCCCCCCAAGAGACCCAGTACTTC. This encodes CASSYSAGAPQETQYF.

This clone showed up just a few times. DNA for the CDR3: TGTGCCAGCACAGGGCTAGCGGGGCTCAGCTCCTACAATGAGCAGTTCTTC. Encoded protein: CASTGLAGLSSYNEQFF. The J gene is TRBJ2-1, the V gene TRBV25-1; TRBD2 aligns across 9 bases. Trimming removed 7 bases from V and 0 bases from J; junction bases left unmatched: 10. Per germline, CDR1 MGHDK and CDR2 SYGVNS. CDR3 size: 17 residues.

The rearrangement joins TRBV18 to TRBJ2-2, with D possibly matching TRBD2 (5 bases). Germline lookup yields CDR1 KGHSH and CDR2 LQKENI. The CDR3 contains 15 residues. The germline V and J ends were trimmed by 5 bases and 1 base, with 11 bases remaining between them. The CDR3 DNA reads TGTGCCAGCTCATCCCTGGGGAGGAACACCGGGGAGCTGTTTTTT. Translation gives CASSSLGRNTGELFF.

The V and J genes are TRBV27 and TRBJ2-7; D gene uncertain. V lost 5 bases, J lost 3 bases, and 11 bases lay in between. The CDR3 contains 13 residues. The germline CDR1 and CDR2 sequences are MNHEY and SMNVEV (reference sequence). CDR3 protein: CASSHSIYYEQYF. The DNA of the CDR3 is TGTGCCAGCAGTCACTCTATCTACTACGAGCAGTACTTC.

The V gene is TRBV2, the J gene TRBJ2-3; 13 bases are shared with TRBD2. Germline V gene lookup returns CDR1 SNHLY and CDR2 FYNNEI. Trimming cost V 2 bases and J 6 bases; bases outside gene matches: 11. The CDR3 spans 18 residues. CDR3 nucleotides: TGTGCCAGCAGTGAAAGACCCTGGACTAGCGGGAGTGTCGATACGCAGTATTTT. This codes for CASSERPWTSGSVDTQYF.

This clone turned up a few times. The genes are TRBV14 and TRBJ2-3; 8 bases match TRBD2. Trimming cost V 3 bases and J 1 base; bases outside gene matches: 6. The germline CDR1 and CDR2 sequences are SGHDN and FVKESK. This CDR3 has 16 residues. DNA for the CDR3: TGTGCCAGCAGCCAGAAACCGGGACTAGGCACAGATACGCAGTATTTT. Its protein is CASSQKPGLGTDTQYF.

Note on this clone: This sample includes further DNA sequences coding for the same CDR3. The CDR3: CASAPQGTVFMNTEAFF. The CDR3 nucleotides are TGTGCCAGCGCCCCTCAGGGGACCGTCTTCATGAACACTGAAGCTTTCTTT. The chain links TRBV14 to TRBJ1-1; tentative D call: TRBD1 (6 bases). This CDR3 is built from 17 residues. V was pared by 8 bases and J by 0 bases, with 22 bases between. In germline, CDR1 is SGHDN, CDR2 FVKESK. Variable domain in full (rest from reference TRBV14 and TRBJ1-1): EAGVTQFPSHSVIEKGQTVTLRCDPISGHDNLYWYRRVMGKEIKFLLHFVKESKQDESGMPNNRFLAERTGGTYSTLKVQPAELEDSGVYFCASAPQGTVFMNTEAFFGQGTRLTVV.

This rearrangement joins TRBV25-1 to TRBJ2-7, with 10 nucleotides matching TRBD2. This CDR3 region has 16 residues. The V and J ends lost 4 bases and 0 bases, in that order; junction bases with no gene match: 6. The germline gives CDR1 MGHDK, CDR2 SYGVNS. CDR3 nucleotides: TGTGCCAGCAGTGTCTTTAGCGGGAGGTTCTCCTACGAGCAGTACTTC. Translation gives CASSVFSGRFSYEQYF.

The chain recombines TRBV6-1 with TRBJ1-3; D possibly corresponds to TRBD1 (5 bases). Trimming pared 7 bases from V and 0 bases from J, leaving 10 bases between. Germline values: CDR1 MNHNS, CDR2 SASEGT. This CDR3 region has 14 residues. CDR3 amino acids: CASTMQGSGNTIYF. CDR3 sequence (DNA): TGTGCCAGCACTATGCAGGGCTCTGGAAACACCATATATTTT.

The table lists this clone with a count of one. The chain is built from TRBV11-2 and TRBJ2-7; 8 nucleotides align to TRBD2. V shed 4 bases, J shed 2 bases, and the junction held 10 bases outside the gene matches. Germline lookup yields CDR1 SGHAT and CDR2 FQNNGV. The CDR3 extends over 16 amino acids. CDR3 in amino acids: CASSSSSTSGTYEQYF. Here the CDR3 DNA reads TGTGCCAGCAGCTCCAGTAGCACTAGCGGCACCTACGAGCAGTACTTC.

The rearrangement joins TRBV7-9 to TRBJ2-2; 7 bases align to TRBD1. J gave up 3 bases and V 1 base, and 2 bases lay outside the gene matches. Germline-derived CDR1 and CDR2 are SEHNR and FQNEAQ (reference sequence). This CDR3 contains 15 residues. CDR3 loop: CASSLGQGDTGELFF. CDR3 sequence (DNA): TGTGCCAGCAGCTTAGGACAGGGAGACACCGGGGAGCTGTTTTTT.

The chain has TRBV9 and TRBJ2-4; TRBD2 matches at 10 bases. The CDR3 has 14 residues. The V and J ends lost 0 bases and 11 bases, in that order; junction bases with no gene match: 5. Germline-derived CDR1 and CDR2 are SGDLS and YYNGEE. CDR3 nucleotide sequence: TGTGCCAGCAGCGTAGAGCCAGGACTAGCGGTTCAGTACTTC. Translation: CASSVEPGLAVQYF.

CDR3 in DNA: TGTGCCAGCAGTTTATCCGACAGGCGGTCCTACGAGCAGTACTTC. This encodes CASSLSDRRSYEQYF. The chain couples TRBV28 to TRBJ2-7; tentatively, D is TRBD1 (6 bases). Germline lookup yields CDR1 MDHEN and CDR2 SYDVKM. The CDR3 is made up of 15 amino acids. V lost 1 base to trimming and J lost 1 base, with 11 bases between them. The whole variable domain, remainder taken from reference TRBV28 and TRBJ2-7, is DVKVTQSSRYLVKRTGEKVFLECVQDMDHENMFWYRQDPGLGLRLIYFSYDVKMKEKGDIPEGYSVSREKKERFSLILESASTNQTSMYLCASSLSDRRSYEQYFGPGTRLTVT.

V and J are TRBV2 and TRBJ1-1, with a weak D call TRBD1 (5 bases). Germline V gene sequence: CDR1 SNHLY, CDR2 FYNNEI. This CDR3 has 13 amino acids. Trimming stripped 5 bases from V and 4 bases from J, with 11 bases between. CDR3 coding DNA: TGTGCCAGCAGTCGACAGAGATCCACTGAAGCTTTCTTT. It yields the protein CASSRQRSTEAFF. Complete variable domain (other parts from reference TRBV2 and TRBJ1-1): EPEVTQTPSHQVTQMGQEVILRCVPISNHLYFYWYRQILGQKVEFLVSFYNNEISEKSEIFDDQFSVERPDGSNFTLKIRSTKLEDSAMYFCASSRQRSTEAFFGQGTRLTVV.

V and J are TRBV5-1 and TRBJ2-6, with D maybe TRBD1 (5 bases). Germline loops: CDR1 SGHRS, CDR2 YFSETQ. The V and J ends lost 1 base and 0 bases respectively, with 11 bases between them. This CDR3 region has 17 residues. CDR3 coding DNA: TGCGCCAGCAGCTTGACCACGACAGCCTCTGGGGCCAACGTCCTGACTTTC. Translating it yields CASSLTTTASGANVLTF.

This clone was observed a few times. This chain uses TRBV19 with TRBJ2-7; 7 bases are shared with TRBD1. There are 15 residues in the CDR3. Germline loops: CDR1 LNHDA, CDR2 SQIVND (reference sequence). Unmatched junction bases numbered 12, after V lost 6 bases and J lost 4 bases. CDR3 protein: CASSPPTGRPYEQYF. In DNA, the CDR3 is TGTGCCAGTAGCCCCCCGACAGGGCGTCCATACGAGCAGTACTTC.

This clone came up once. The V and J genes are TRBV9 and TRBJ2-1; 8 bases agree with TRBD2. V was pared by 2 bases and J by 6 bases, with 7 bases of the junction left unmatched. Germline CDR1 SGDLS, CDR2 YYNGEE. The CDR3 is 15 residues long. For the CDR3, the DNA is TGTGCCAGCAGCGTTAGCGGGATAGGCGGCAATGAGCAGTTCTTC. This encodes CASSVSGIGGNEQFF. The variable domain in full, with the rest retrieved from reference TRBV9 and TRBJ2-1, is DSGVTQTPKHLITATGQRVTLRCSPRSGDLSVYWYQQSLDQGLQFLIQYYNGEERAKGNILERFSAQQFPDLHSELNLSSLELGDSALYFCASSVSGIGGNEQFFGPGTRLTVL.

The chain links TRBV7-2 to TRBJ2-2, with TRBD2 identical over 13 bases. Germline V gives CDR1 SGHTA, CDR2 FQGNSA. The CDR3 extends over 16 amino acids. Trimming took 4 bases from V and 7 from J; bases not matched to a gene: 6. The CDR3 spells CASSSAGLAGVGELFF. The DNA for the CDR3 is TGTGCCAGCAGCTCCGCCGGACTAGCGGGAGTCGGGGAGCTGTTTTTT.

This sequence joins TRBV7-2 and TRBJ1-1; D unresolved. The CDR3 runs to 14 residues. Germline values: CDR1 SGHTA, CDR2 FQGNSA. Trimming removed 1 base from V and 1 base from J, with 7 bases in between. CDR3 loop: CASSLGAANTEAFF. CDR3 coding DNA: TGTGCCAGCAGCTTAGGGGCCGCGAACACTGAAGCTTTCTTT.

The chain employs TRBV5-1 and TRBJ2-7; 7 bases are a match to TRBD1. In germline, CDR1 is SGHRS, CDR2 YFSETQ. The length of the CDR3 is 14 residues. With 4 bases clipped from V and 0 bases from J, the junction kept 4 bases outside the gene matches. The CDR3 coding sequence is TGCGCCAGCAGCCCCGGGACAGACTCCTACGAGCAGTACTTC. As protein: CASSPGTDSYEQYF.

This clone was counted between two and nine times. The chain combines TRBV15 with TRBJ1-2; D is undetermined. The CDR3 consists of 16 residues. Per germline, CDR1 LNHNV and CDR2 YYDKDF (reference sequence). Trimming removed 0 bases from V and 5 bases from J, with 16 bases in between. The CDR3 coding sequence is TGTGCCACCAGCAGAGATTTAGGCATTAACGGGTATGGCTACACCTTC. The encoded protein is CATSRDLGINGYGYTF. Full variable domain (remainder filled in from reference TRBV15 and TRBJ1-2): DAMVIQNPRYQVTQFGKPVTLSCSQTLNHNVMYWYQQKSSQAPKLLFHYYDKDFNNEADTPDNFQSRRPNTSFCFLDIRSPGLGDTAMYLCATSRDLGINGYGYTFGSGTRLTVV.